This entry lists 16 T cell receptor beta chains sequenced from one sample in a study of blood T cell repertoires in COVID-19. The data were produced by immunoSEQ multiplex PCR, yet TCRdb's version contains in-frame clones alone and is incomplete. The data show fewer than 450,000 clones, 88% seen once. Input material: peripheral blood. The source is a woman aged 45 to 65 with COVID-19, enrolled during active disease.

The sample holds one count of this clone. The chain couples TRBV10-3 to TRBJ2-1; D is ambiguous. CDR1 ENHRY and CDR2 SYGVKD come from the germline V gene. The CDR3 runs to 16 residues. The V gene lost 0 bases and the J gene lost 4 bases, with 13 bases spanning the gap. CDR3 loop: CAISESPQIPYNEQFF. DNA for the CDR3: TGTGCCATCAGTGAGTCACCGCAGATTCCTTACAATGAGCAGTTCTTC.

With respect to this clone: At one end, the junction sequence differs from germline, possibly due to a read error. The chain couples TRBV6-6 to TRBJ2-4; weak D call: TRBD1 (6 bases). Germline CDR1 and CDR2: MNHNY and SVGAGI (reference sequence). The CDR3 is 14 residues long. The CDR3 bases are TGTGCCAGCAGTTACCAACGGACAGATCCCATTGAGGACTTC. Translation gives CASSYQRTDPIEDF.

CDR3 sequence: CASSLGVNEQFF. The CDR3 region has the DNA TGTGCCAGCAGCTTGGGAGTAAACGAGCAGTTCTTC. The chain joins TRBV11-3 to TRBJ2-1; D is perhaps TRBD2 (5 bases). The CDR3 runs to 12 residues. In germline, CDR1 is SGHNT, CDR2 YENEEA. Trimming left V 3 bases short and J 10 bases short, with 10 bases between.

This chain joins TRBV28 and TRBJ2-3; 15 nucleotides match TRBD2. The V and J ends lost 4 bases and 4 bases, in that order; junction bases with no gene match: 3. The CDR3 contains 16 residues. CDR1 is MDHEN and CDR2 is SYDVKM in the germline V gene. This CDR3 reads CASSWTSGGDADTQYF. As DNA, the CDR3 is TGTGCCAGCAGTTGGACTAGCGGGGGGGACGCAGATACGCAGTATTTT.

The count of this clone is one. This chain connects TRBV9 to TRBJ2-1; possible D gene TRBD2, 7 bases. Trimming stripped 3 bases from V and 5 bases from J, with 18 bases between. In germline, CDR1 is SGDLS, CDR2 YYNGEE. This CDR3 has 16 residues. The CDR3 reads CASSARGAVSNNEQFF. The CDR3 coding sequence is TGTGCCAGCAGCGCACGGGGGGCCGTGAGTAACAATGAGCAGTTCTTC.

CDR3 bases: TGTGCCAGCAGCTTAGAGATTTCGGACAGTGAAAAACTGTTTTTT. Its protein product is CASSLEISDSEKLFF. The gene calls are TRBV7-6 and TRBJ1-4; maybe TRBD1 (6 bases). This CDR3 contains 15 residues. Germline V gene sequence: CDR1 SGHVS, CDR2 FNYEAQ. Trimming pared 1 base from V and 7 bases from J, leaving 13 bases between.

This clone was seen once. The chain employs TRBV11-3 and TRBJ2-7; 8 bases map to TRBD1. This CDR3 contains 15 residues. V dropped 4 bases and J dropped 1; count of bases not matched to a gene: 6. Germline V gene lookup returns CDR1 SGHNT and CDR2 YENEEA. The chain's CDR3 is CASSSSTGGSYEQYF. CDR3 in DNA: TGTGCCAGCAGCTCGTCTACAGGGGGGTCCTACGAGCAGTACTTC. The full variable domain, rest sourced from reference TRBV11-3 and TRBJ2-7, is EAGVVQSPRYKIIEKKQPVAFWCNPISGHNTLYWYLQNLGQGPELLIRYENEEAVDDSQLPKDRFSAERLKGVDSTLKIQPAELGDSAVYLCASSSSTGGSYEQYFGPGTRLTVT.

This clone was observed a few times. The CDR3 DNA sequence: TGCGCCAGCAGCTTGAACGCTCGGTCTGGGGCCAACGTCCTGACTTTC. Residues: CASSLNARSGANVLTF. The V call is TRBV5-1, the J call TRBJ2-6; D is unclear. Between the trimmed V and J ends, which lost 1 base and 1 base, there was a span of 9 bases. Germline V gives CDR1 SGHRS, CDR2 YFSETQ. This CDR3 region has 16 residues.

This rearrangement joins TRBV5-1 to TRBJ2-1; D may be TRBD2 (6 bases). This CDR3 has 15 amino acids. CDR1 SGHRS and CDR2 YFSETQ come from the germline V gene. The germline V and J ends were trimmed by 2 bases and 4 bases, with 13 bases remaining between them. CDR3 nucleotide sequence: TGCGCCAGCAGCTTCACACCGGGGGTTTACAATGAGCAGTTCTTC. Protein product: CASSFTPGVYNEQFF. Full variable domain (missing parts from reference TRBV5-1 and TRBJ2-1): KAGVTQTPRYLIKTRGQQVTLSCSPISGHRSVSWYQQTPGQGLQFLFEYFSETQRNKGNFPGRFSGRQFSNSRSEMNVSTLELGDSALYLCASSFTPGVYNEQFFGPGTRLTVL.

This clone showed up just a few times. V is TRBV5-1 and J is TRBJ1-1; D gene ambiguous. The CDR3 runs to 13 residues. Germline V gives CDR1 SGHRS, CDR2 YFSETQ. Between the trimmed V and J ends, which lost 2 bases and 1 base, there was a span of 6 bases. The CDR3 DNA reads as TGCGCCAGCAGCTTTAAACAGAACACTGAAGCTTTCTTT. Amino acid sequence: CASSFKQNTEAFF.

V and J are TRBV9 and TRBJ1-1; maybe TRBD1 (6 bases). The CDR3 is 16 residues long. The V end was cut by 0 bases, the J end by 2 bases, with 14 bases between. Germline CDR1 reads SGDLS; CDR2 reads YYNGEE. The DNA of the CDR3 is TGTGCCAGCAGCGTAGAACAGGGAGGGGGAAACACTGAAGCTTTCTTT. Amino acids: CASSVEQGGGNTEAFF. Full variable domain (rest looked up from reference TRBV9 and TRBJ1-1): DSGVTQTPKHLITATGQRVTLRCSPRSGDLSVYWYQQSLDQGLQFLIQYYNGEERAKGNILERFSAQQFPDLHSELNLSSLELGDSALYFCASSVEQGGGNTEAFFGQGTRLTVV.

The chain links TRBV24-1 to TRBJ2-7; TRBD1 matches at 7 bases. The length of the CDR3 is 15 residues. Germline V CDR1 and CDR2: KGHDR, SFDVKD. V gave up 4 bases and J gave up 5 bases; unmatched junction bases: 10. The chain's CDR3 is CATSDPRQGIHEQYF. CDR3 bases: TGTGCCACCAGTGACCCTCGACAGGGAATACACGAGCAGTACTTC.

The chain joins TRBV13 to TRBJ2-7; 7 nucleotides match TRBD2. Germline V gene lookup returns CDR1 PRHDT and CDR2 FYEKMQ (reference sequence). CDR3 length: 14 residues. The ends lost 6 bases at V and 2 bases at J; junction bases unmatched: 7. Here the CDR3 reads CASSHREVPYEQYF. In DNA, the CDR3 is TGTGCCAGCAGTCACCGGGAGGTCCCCTACGAGCAGTACTTC.

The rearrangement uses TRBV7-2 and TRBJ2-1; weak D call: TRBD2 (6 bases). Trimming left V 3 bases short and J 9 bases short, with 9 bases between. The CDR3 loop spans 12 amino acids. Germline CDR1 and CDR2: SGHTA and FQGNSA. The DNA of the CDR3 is TGTGCCAGCAGCTTGGCGGAGGGTGAGCAGTTCTTC. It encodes CASSLAEGEQFF.

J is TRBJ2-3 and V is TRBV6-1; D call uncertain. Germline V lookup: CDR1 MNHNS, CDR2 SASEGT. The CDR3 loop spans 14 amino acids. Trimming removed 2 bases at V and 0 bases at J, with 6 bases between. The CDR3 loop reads CASSEQLSTDTQYF. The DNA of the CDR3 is TGTGCCAGCAGTGAACAGTTGAGCACAGATACGCAGTATTTT.

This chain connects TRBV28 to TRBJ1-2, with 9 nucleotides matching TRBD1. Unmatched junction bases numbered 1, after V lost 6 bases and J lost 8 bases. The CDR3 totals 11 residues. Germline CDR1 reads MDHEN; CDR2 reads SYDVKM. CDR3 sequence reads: CASSDRGGYTF. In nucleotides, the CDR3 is TGTGCCAGCAGCGACAGGGGGGGCTACACCTTC.